One sample yielded the 22 T cell receptor beta chains listed below, sequenced in a study of T cell changes during pregnancy in multiple sclerosis. The table came from immunoSEQ multiplex PCR; TCRdb's copy has only in-frame clones and leaves some out. The sample consists of 60,000 to 90,000 clones, 75% to 90% of them appearing once. Sequences were derived from peripheral blood, sampled before pregnancy. Receptors originate from a female donor with multiple sclerosis, enrolled in a pregnancy study.

The chain has TRBV27 and TRBJ1-4; D unclear. The CDR3 loop spans 14 amino acids. Deletions cut 3 bases from V and 4 bases from J, with 9 bases between. From germline, CDR1 is MNHEY and CDR2 SMNVEV (reference sequence). CDR3 coding DNA: TGTGCCAGCAGTTTGCGGGTTGGTAATGAAAAACTGTTTTTT. Amino acid sequence: CASSLRVGNEKLFF.

This clone was observed once. The chain is built from TRBV12-5 and TRBJ2-1; D uncertain. The V end was cut by 4 bases, the J end by 4 bases, with 5 bases between. The CDR3 spans 12 residues. Germline CDR1 and CDR2: LGHNT and FRNRAP. Here the CDR3 DNA reads TGTGCTAGTGGTTCCCCGTACAATGAGCAGTTCTTC. It codes for CASGSPYNEQFF.

The gene calls are TRBV15 and TRBJ2-7, with unresolved D. Trimming cost V 1 base and J 0 bases, with 13 bases left between them. The CDR3 totals 16 residues. The germline CDR1 and CDR2 sequences are LNHNV and YYDKDF (reference sequence). CDR3 coding DNA: TGTGCCACCAGCAGAGGAACTTCTAGGAGCTCCTACGAGCAGTACTTC. It specifies CATSRGTSRSSYEQYF.

The CDR3 coding sequence is TGTGCCAGCAGTGATGGGGCAGGGCGCCAGCCCCAGCATTTT. This encodes CASSDGAGRQPQHF. The chain employs TRBV6-4 and TRBJ1-5; TRBD1 might be the D (5 bases). The CDR3 is 14 amino acids. The V end was cut by 3 bases, the J end by 7 bases, with 13 bases between. Germline values: CDR1 MRHNA, CDR2 SNTAGT.

This clone was detected only once. DNA of the CDR3: TGTGCCAGCAGCCAAGATGGCAGCTACGAGCAGTACTTC. Translated, it gives CASSQDGSYEQYF. The chain uses TRBV14 and TRBJ2-7; D uncertain. The V gene lost 0 bases and the J gene lost 3 bases, with 6 bases spanning the gap. This CDR3 has 13 residues. Germline-derived CDR1 and CDR2 are SGHDN and FVKESK.

This chain connects TRBV6-1 to TRBJ1-4, with TRBD1 as a possible D gene (6 bases). Trimming left V 2 bases short and J 4 bases short, with 11 bases between. In germline, CDR1 is MNHNS, CDR2 SASEGT. The CDR3 extends over 15 amino acids. The CDR3 spells CASSEPQGYNEKLFF. CDR3 in DNA: TGTGCCAGCAGTGAACCGCAGGGGTATAATGAAAAACTGTTTTTT.

J is TRBJ1-1 and V is TRBV4-1; tentatively, D is TRBD1 (5 bases). Trimming left V 8 bases short and J 2 bases short, with 15 bases between. CDR1 MGHRA and CDR2 YSYEKL come from the germline V gene. The CDR3 contains 14 residues. The CDR3 spells CASGTRQTNTEAFF. CDR3 in DNA: TGCGCCAGCGGAACCCGACAGACAAACACTGAAGCTTTCTTT.

V is TRBV5-1 and J is TRBJ2-2; D may be TRBD1 (6 bases). Germline loops: CDR1 SGHRS, CDR2 YFSETQ. Deletions cut 4 bases from V and 2 bases from J, with 9 bases between. This CDR3 is 14 amino acids long. CDR3: CASSTDRNTGELFF. The CDR3 coding sequence is TGCGCCAGCAGCACGGACAGAAACACCGGGGAGCTGTTTTTT. The complete variable domain, with remaining parts taken from reference TRBV5-1 and TRBJ2-2, reads KAGVTQTPRYLIKTRGQQVTLSCSPISGHRSVSWYQQTPGQGLQFLFEYFSETQRNKGNFPGRFSGRQFSNSRSEMNVSTLELGDSALYLCASSTDRNTGELFFGEGSRLTVL.

The chain employs TRBV7-2 and TRBJ2-3, with 12 nucleotides matching TRBD2. J gave up 1 base and V 5 bases, and 4 bases lay outside the gene matches. CDR3 length equals 16 residues. Germline CDR1 is SGHTA and CDR2 is FQGNSA. The CDR3 here is CASSVWTSGGTDTQYF. DNA of the CDR3: TGTGCCAGCAGCGTTTGGACTAGCGGGGGCACAGATACGCAGTATTTT.

This chain links TRBV6-1 with TRBJ1-6; maybe TRBD1 (6 bases). The V end lost 4 bases, the J end lost 6 bases, and 7 bases lay between the germline ends. Per germline, CDR1 MNHNS and CDR2 SASEGT. CDR3 length: 13 residues. CDR3 in DNA: TGTGCCAGCAGTGTCAGGGGTAATTCACCCCTCCACTTT. This encodes CASSVRGNSPLHF.

The DNA for the CDR3 is TGTGCCAGCAGTGATTTGACTAAAGAGACCCAGTACTTC. This sequence encodes CASSDLTKETQYF. This chain links TRBV2 with TRBJ2-5; TRBD2 is a possible D gene (5 bases). Deletions cut 3 bases from V and 3 bases from J, with 8 bases between. Germline-derived CDR1 and CDR2 are SNHLY and FYNNEI. The CDR3 covers 13 residues.

V usage is TRBV7-3 and J usage is TRBJ2-1, with 7 bases fitting TRBD2. Per the germline V gene, CDR1 is SGHTA and CDR2 is FQGTGA. V lost 5 bases to trimming and J lost 6 bases; unmatched junction nucleotides: 13. This CDR3 has 16 amino acids. The CDR3 loop reads CASSISPGLSVNEQFF. In nucleotides, the CDR3 is TGTGCCAGCAGCATATCTCCGGGACTATCGGTCAATGAGCAGTTCTTC.

The chain is built from TRBV5-6 and TRBJ1-5, with D perhaps matching TRBD1 (5 bases). The CDR3 spans 13 residues. V lost 4 bases and J 9 bases, leaving 14 bases between the germline ends. The V gene's germline CDR1 is SGHDT and CDR2 YYEEEE. The CDR3 DNA is TGTGCCAGCAGCCCGGCAGGGCCAGGGCCCCAGCATTTT. Amino acids: CASSPAGPGPQHF.

This clone was seen only a few times. The rearrangement links TRBV9 to TRBJ1-5; no firm D call. This CDR3 has 14 residues. The germline V gene encodes CDR1 SGDLS and CDR2 YYNGEE. Trimming stripped 2 bases from V and 0 bases from J, with 6 bases between. The CDR3 DNA reads TGTGCCAGCAGCGTGGAGGGTAGCAATCAGCCCCAGCATTTT. It translates to CASSVEGSNQPQHF.

The V and J genes are TRBV27 and TRBJ2-3; TRBD2 is a possible D gene (6 bases). Trimming took 3 bases from V and 1 from J, leaving 14 bases between them. The CDR3 loop spans 16 amino acids. Germline lookup yields CDR1 MNHEY and CDR2 SMNVEV (reference sequence). CDR3 residues: CASSFYPGGGTDTQYF. In nucleotides, the CDR3 is TGTGCCAGCAGTTTCTACCCAGGCGGGGGCACAGATACGCAGTATTTT.

The CDR3 DNA follows: TGCAGCGTCGACAGGGACAGATACTACAATGAGCAGTTCTTC. As protein: CSVDRDRYYNEQFF. This sequence joins TRBV29-1 and TRBJ2-1; 7 bases align to TRBD1. Trimming cost V 6 bases and J 3 bases; bases outside gene matches: 8. The CDR3 runs 14 residues. CDR1 and CDR2 from the germline V gene are SQVTM and ANQGSEA.

This clone was observed a few times. This rearrangement joins TRBV20-1 to TRBJ1-1, with 7 bases matching TRBD1. The germline V gene has CDR1 DFQATT and CDR2 SNEGSKA (reference sequence). This CDR3 is 11 amino acids long. V lost 6 bases, J lost 10 bases, and 8 bases stayed unmatched. The CDR3 region has the DNA TGCAGTGCCGAGTCGTCAGGGGGAGCTTTCTTT. Its translation is CSAESSGGAFF.

This rearrangement joins TRBV5-1 to TRBJ2-7; D gene uncertain. Between the trimmed V and J ends, which lost 5 bases and 3 bases, there was a span of 6 bases. Germline CDR1 is SGHRS and CDR2 is YFSETQ. This CDR3 is 11 amino acids long. The CDR3 sequence: CASRRGYEQYF. CDR3 DNA sequence: TGCGCCAGCAGGCGAGGCTACGAGCAGTACTTC.

The CDR3 bases are TGTGCCAGCAGCTTTAGGGGGAAGGCCCTATACAATGAGCAGTTCTTC. The encoded protein is CASSFRGKALYNEQFF. The chain couples TRBV7-9 to TRBJ2-1; possibly TRBD1 for D (6 bases). This CDR3 is 16 amino acids long. V was cut by 3 bases and J by 4 bases, with 16 bases left in between. From germline, CDR1 is SEHNR and CDR2 FQNEAQ (reference sequence).

V gene TRBV9 combines with J gene TRBJ2-1; the D is unclear. With 3 bases removed from V and 2 bases from J, the gap between germline ends came to 12 bases. The CDR3 extends over 15 amino acids. In germline, CDR1 is SGDLS, CDR2 YYNGEE. The CDR3 coding sequence is TGTGCCAGCAGCGCGACTTTAAACCCCTACAATGAGCAGTTCTTC. Its protein product is CASSATLNPYNEQFF.

The chain is built from TRBV6-4 and TRBJ2-7, with D perhaps matching TRBD1 (5 bases). V gave up 7 bases and J gave up 3 bases, with 22 bases separating them. The germline gives CDR1 MRHNA, CDR2 SNTAGT. CDR3 length: 16 amino acids. CDR3 amino acids: CASTLPTRTPRYEQYF. As DNA, the CDR3 is TGTGCCAGCACACTCCCGACCAGGACACCTCGCTACGAGCAGTACTTC.

V and J are TRBV6-1 and TRBJ2-7; D may be TRBD1 (5 bases). Germline V gives CDR1 MNHNS, CDR2 SASEGT. The CDR3 covers 13 residues. V lost 6 bases and J 1 base, leaving 10 bases between the germline ends. In DNA form, the CDR3 reads TGTGCCAGCAGCGTCAGGGTATCCTACGAGCAGTACTTC. Protein: CASSVRVSYEQYF.